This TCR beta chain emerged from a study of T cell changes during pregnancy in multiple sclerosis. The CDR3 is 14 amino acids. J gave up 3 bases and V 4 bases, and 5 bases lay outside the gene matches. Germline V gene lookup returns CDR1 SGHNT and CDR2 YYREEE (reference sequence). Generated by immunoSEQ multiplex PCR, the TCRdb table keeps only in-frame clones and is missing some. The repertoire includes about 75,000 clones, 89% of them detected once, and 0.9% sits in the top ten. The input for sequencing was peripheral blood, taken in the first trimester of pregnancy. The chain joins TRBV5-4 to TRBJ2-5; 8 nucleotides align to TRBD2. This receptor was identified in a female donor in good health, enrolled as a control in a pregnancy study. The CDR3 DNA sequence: TGTGCCAGCAGCCCTGGACTAGCAGAAGAGACCCAGTACTTC. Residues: CASSPGLAEETQYF.